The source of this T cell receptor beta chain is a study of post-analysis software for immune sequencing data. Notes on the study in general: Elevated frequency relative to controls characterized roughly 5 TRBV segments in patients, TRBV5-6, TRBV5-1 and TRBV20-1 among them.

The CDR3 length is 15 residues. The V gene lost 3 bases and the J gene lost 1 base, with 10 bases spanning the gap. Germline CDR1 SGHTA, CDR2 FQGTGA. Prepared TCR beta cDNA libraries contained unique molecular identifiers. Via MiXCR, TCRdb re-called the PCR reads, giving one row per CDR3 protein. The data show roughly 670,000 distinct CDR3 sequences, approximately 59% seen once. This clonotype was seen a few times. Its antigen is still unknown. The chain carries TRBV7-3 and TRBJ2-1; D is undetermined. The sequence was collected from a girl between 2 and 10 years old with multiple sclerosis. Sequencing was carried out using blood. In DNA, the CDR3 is TGTGCCAGCAGCTTGGGCCGTCCTTCCTACAATGAGCAGTTCTTC. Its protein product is CASSLGRPSYNEQFF.